One TCR beta chain is described in this entry. Its binding antigen is unknown. Base qualities are not at hand, and no much larger clone is one base apart. Library method: the immunoSEQ multiplex PCR assay. Following the manufacturer's protocol, the hsTCRB Kit was used to amplify rearranged TCR beta chain sequences. TCRB libraries were sequenced on an Illumina MiSeq. Per the original workflow: The proprietary platform of the kit vendor was used for demultiplexing, trimming and gene mapping. The table comes from immuneACCESS by way of TCRdb, which keeps in-frame sequences with V and J called. Part of the clones is missing from these tables; in studies checked, under half for an unresolved V gene and the rest for unknown reasons. D and trimming were read from the DNA, whereas the V and J calls and clone size are those reported in that table. The sample table holds some 23,000 clones, of which 93% were seen once. The leading ten clones occupy approximately 1.1% of the sample.

Looking up the germline V gene (reference sequence) yields CDR1 MNHEY and CDR2 SMNVEV. The CDR3, from cysteine to phenylalanine, totals 15 residues. The entry retains the CDR3 DNA only, 45 bases that are in frame from base 1. The V end gives up 10 bases and the J end 0 bases, leaving 8 bases in the junction not matched to a gene. These data originate in a study of a mutant IDH1 vaccine in newly diagnosed glioma (dated by TCRdb to about 2021). For the wider study: Of the approximately 30 treated patients, approximately 62% were male and 37.5% were female, and the mean age was approximately 40 years. For exploratory analyses, longitudinal TCRB deep sequencing was carried out in roughly 23 treated patients wherever samples were available. Before enrollment, patients had received standard therapy of radiotherapy alone, temozolomide alone, or radiochemotherapy with temozolomide; most received the combination. Peripheral blood was drawn at six visits: V03 (baseline), V05, V07, V10, V12 and V13. The study at large found these results: Immune responses induced by the vaccine were seen in around 93% of patients across multiple MHC alleles. It was noted by the authors that analyses of patient blood samples could not be reproduced owing to sample limitations. Pseudoprogression seemed to be unrelated to changes in the top peripheral T cell clonotypes found by TCRB sequencing. PBMC samples for TCRB deep sequencing were selected based on availability.

Per the publication, the time point label means: baseline, week 1 (first vaccination visit). In the paper's terms, the treatment or condition label means: pre-vaccination baseline after standard-of-care therapy. The donors had newly diagnosed IDH1-mutant astrocytomas of WHO grade 3 or 4 that showed loss of nuclear ATRX. The samples were drawn from NOA16, a multicentre, single-arm, open-label phase I trial in Germany that tested a mutant IDH1 peptide vaccine in humans for the first time. Blood drawn at visit V03 was used as the baseline sample for immunogenicity testing. Genomic DNA for TCRB sequencing was extracted from EDTA blood using the DNeasy Blood and Tissue Kit.

The receptor chain draws on TRBV27 and TRBJ2-1; 8 bases in the junction line up with TRBD2. This TCR derives from a middle-aged man with glioma. Sample: PBMCs, taken from a glioma patient treated with radiotherapy, temozolomide or both. The CDR3 reads as follows: CATTRGGSSYNEQFF. The DNA is as follows: TGTGCCACCACCCGGGGGGGAAGCTCCTACAATGAGCAGTTCTTC.